The clone carrying this TCR beta chain was seen a few times. Its cognate antigen is unknown. This specimen belongs to a study of T cells in localized non-small cell lung cancer. The germline gives CDR1 SGHNT, CDR2 YYREEE (reference sequence). The V and J ends lost 1 base and 3 bases respectively, with 10 bases between them. There are 14 residues in the CDR3. Whole-study results and caveats: The greatest T cell clonality was found in uninvolved adjacent lung (higher than in tumor). In adjacent lung, a median approximately 60 of the top 100 tumor clones were found.

The table came from immunoSEQ multiplex PCR; TCRdb's copy has only in-frame clones and leaves some out. The repertoire consists of about 27,000 clones, with less than 95% occurring once and the leading ten covering around 0.99%. The V gene is TRBV5-4, the J gene TRBJ1-2; D is undetermined. The receptor's source is a woman between 35 and 75 years old with stage I lung adenocarcinoma. The starting material was peripheral blood, obtained before any cancer treatment. CDR3 DNA: TGTGCCAGCAGCTTGCCAAACACACACTATGGCTACACCTTC. Its protein is CASSLPNTHYGYTF.